The T cell receptor (beta chain) under discussion was sequenced for a study of T cells in Graves' hyperthyroidism and ophthalmopathy. Study observations and caveats: Ophthalmopathy was model-predicted a median roughly 6.3 months pre-onset.

RNA transcripts gave rise to amplified TCR beta CDR3 regions. First-round RT-PCR of the TCR CDR3 relied on the HTBI primer set. Each CDR3 protein is one row after TCRdb ran MiXCR on the multiplex PCR reads. There are 500,000 or so distinct CDR3 sequences in the sample; approximately 17% occur only once, and around 17% lies in the top ten. With respect to this clonotype: Its antigen is undetermined.

The CDR3 loop spans 14 amino acids. Trimming shortened V by 0 bases and J by 10 bases, and 13 bases separated the two germline ends. The germline V gene has CDR1 PRHDT and CDR2 FYEKMQ (reference sequence). This sequence joins TRBV13 and TRBJ1-5, with unresolved D. The clonotype originates from a woman in her late teens or twenties with Graves' ophthalmopathy. Sequenced material: blood. The DNA of the CDR3 is TGTGCCAGCAGCTTAGGAATTTCCGGAGGCCCCCAGCATTTT. It specifies CASSLGISGGPQHF. The full variable domain, with the rest looked up from reference TRBV13 and TRBJ1-5, is AAGVIQSPRHLIKEKRETATLKCYPIPRHDTVYWYQQGPGQDPQFLISFYEKMQSDKGSIPDRFSAQQFSDYHSELNMSSLELGDSALYFCASSLGISGGPQHFGDGTRLSIL.